Listed below are T cell receptor beta chains from one sample, sequenced in a study of blood T cell repertoires in COVID-19. Method: immunoSEQ multiplex PCR; TCRdb's copy keeps in-frame clones and lacks some. The sample has about 480,000 clones, 70% to 90% seen once; the top ten hold less than 9.5%. The source material was peripheral blood. These receptors originate from a woman between 45 and 60 years old with COVID-19, enrolled during active disease. The CDR3 runs from the conserved cysteine through the conserved F or W.

v_call: TRBV24-1
j_call: TRBJ1-2
cdr3_aa: CATSDPDRDYGYTF

v_call: TRBV4-1
j_call: TRBJ2-7
cdr3_aa: CASNDRDRGYEQYF

v_call: TRBV2
j_call: TRBJ1-1
cdr3_aa: CASSVRNTEAFF

v_call: TRBV3-1/TRBV3-2
j_call: TRBJ1-1
cdr3_aa: CASSPGGPNTEAFF

v_call: TRBV6-2/TRBV6-3
j_call: TRBJ2-3
cdr3_aa: CASSLTLDRVDKDTQYF

v_call: TRBV5-4
j_call: TRBJ1-2
cdr3_aa: CASSSGRGQGASGYTF

v_call: TRBV30
j_call: TRBJ2-1
cdr3_aa: CAWTLSMSSYNEQFF

v_call: TRBV24-1
j_call: TRBJ1-3
cdr3_aa: CATSDFRDRGNTIYF

v_call: TRBV18
j_call: TRBJ2-4
cdr3_aa: CASSEDGRLAKNIQYF

v_call: TRBV5-1
j_call: TRBJ2-1
cdr3_aa: CASSTQTSNEQFF

v_call: TRBV30
j_call: TRBJ2-7
cdr3_aa: CAWSSGPYEQYF

v_call: TRBV3-1/TRBV3-2
j_call: TRBJ1-2
cdr3_aa: CASSQDRYYGYTF

v_call: TRBV19
j_call: TRBJ1-5
cdr3_aa: CASSVTGALSNQPQHF

v_call: TRBV19
j_call: TRBJ2-1
cdr3_aa: CASSIVGTGGNEQFF

v_call: TRBV9
j_call: TRBJ1-2
cdr3_aa: CASSTFRQGDGYTF

v_call: TRBV6-1
j_call: TRBJ1-5
cdr3_aa: CASSEGKRGGQPQHF

v_call: TRBV4-1
j_call: TRBJ2-5
cdr3_aa: CASSQTSFSQETQYF

v_call: TRBV20-1
j_call: TRBJ2-1
cdr3_aa: CSASPPGGLSYNEQFF

v_call: TRBV6-5
j_call: TRBJ1-1
cdr3_aa: CASRVEHLNTEAFF

v_call: TRBV24-1
j_call: TRBJ2-1
cdr3_aa: CATSDSQAGTAVYNEQFF

v_call: TRBV7-9
j_call: TRBJ1-4
cdr3_aa: CASSLNPGGREKLFF

v_call: TRBV12-3/TRBV12-4
j_call: TRBJ1-3
cdr3_aa: CASSWTGNTIYF

v_call: TRBV6-6
j_call: TRBJ2-7
cdr3_aa: CASSYMERPSYEQYF

v_call: TRBV11-2
j_call: TRBJ1-3
cdr3_aa: CASSRRQVRAGNTIYF

v_call: TRBV11-2
j_call: TRBJ2-7
cdr3_aa: CASSHLISADEQYF

v_call: TRBV30
j_call: TRBJ1-2
cdr3_aa: CAWSHRAGGYTF

v_call: TRBV6-6
j_call: TRBJ1-3
cdr3_aa: CASGLSGSGNTIYF

v_call: TRBV9
j_call: TRBJ2-5
cdr3_aa: CASSVAPGEETQYF

v_call: TRBV6-5
j_call: TRBJ1-6
cdr3_aa: CASRLPGVVNSPLHF